The 9 T cell receptor beta chains presented below share a single source sample, sequenced in a study of T cell repertoires in cytomegalovirus infection. Antigen specificity for these receptors is unknown. TCRdb recomputed calls from the reads with MiXCR, one row per CDR3 protein. The sample has some 800,000 distinct CDR3 sequences, 29% seen once. The specimen was cultured CD8+ T cells from PBMCs, collected from culture after CMV antigen stimulation. These receptors were taken from a human donor in good health (CMV status not recorded). Some clones in this sample may be carry-over from other donors' samples.

The genes are TRBV19 and TRBJ2-7; a possible D gene is TRBD2 (5 bases). Germline CDR1 LNHDA, CDR2 SQIVND (reference sequence). Trimming removed 5 bases at V and 3 bases at J, with 14 bases between. The CDR3 has 14 amino acids. CDR3 sequence reads: CASSAGSSDYEQYV. CDR3 bases: TGTGCCAGTAGTGCGGGCTCCTCGGACTACGAGCAGTACGTC.

The rearrangement links TRBV4-3 to TRBJ2-1, with a tentative D call TRBD2 (6 bases). CDR1 and CDR2 from the germline V gene are LGHNA and YSLEER. The CDR3 covers 17 residues. V gave up 0 bases and J gave up 5 bases, with 17 bases separating them. The CDR3 reads CASSQDSDSWGDNEQFF. DNA for the CDR3: TGCGCCAGCAGCCAAGACTCCGACTCCTGGGGGGACAATGAGCAGTTCTTC.

This clonotype was detected a few times. The chain links TRBV6-6 to TRBJ2-7; tentative D call: TRBD2 (5 bases). V gave up 6 bases and J gave up 1 base, with 16 bases separating them. CDR1 and CDR2 from the germline V gene are MNHNY and SVGAGI (reference sequence). CDR3 size: 15 residues. CDR3 sequence: CASSQTPPGSYEQYF. Here the CDR3 DNA reads TGTGCCAGCAGCCAGACTCCCCCGGGGTCCTACGAGCAGTACTTC.

This rearrangement joins TRBV5-6 to TRBJ1-2; D is unresolved. Germline V gives CDR1 SGHDT, CDR2 YYEEEE. The CDR3 length is 14 residues. V was pared by 3 bases and J by 4 bases, with 13 bases between. In DNA, the CDR3 is TGTGCCAGCAGCTCATGGGCACCAAGCTATGGCTACACCTTC. Protein sequence: CASSSWAPSYGYTF.

This clonotype was picked up a small number of times. The chain links TRBV6-5 to TRBJ2-7, with a possible D match to TRBD2 (5 bases). From germline, CDR1 is MNHEY and CDR2 SVGAGI. Trimming left V 2 bases short and J 3 bases short, with 11 bases between. The CDR3 has 14 amino acids. The DNA for the CDR3 is TGTGCCAGCAGTTACGCGGGCGCGGGCTACGAGCAGTACTTC. This codes for CASSYAGAGYEQYF.

This clonotype was counted only a few times. The chain has TRBV19 and TRBJ1-1; no clear D. Trimming shortened V by 6 bases and J by 4 bases, and 12 bases separated the two germline ends. The length of the CDR3 is 13 residues. Per the germline V gene, CDR1 is LNHDA and CDR2 is SQIVND (reference sequence). The chain's CDR3 is CASSDTGITEAFF. CDR3 coding DNA: TGTGCCAGTAGCGACACGGGAATCACTGAAGCTTTCTTT.

There are a few counts of this clonotype. V gene TRBV10-2 combines with J gene TRBJ1-1; possibly TRBD1 for D (5 bases). Trimming stripped 8 bases from V and 7 bases from J, with 11 bases between. The CDR3 is 11 residues long. CDR1 WSHSY and CDR2 SAAADI come from the germline V gene. The CDR3 region has the DNA TGCGCCAGCTCTAACAGGAGTGAAGCTTTCTTT. Amino acids: CASSNRSEAFF.

The rearrangement joins TRBV6-8 to TRBJ2-1; D may be TRBD1 or TRBD2 (5 bases each). V lost 7 bases, J lost 0 bases, and 16 bases lay in between. Germline V gives CDR1 MNHGY, CDR2 SAAAGT. This CDR3 is built from 16 residues. CDR3 in DNA: TGTGCCAGCACCTTTCCCGGGACGGGCTCCTACAATGAGCAGTTCTTC. This translates into CASTFPGTGSYNEQFF.

There are a few counts of this clonotype. The J gene is TRBJ2-3, the V gene TRBV7-6; no clear D gene. The germline V gene has CDR1 SGHVS and CDR2 FNYEAQ. The CDR3 spans 15 residues. V was pared by 5 bases and J by 2 bases, with 14 bases between. CDR3 loop: CASSPPGWTTDTQYF. The CDR3, as DNA: TGTGCCAGCAGCCCCCCCGGATGGACCACAGATACGCAGTATTTT.